Sequencing of this TCR beta chain was carried out in a study of glioma-infiltrating T cells after dendritic cell vaccination. In the study overall: Samples are from glioblastoma patients in Phase I and II dendritic cell vaccine trials. Autologous tumor lysate was loaded overnight onto monocyte-derived dendritic cells grown seven days with IL-4 and GM-CSF.

The V and J ends lost 1 base and 6 bases respectively, with 4 bases between them. The CDR3 spans 12 residues. CDR1 SGHRS and CDR2 YFSETQ come from the germline V gene. Blood PBMC samples: pre-vaccination, two weeks post third vaccination, and at tumor progression. The assay was immunoSEQ multiplex PCR, and TCRdb's table has in-frame clones only and misses some. The sample shows more than 85,000 clones, approximately 81% of them seen only once. Sequencing was performed on blood, taken before dendritic cell vaccination. The V and J genes are TRBV5-1 and TRBJ2-2; D gene unclear. This clonotype was obtained from a human donor with glioblastoma. CDR3 sequence (DNA): TGCGCCAGCAGCTTGTTCGCCGGGGAGCTGTTTTTT. Its translation: CASSLFAGELFF.